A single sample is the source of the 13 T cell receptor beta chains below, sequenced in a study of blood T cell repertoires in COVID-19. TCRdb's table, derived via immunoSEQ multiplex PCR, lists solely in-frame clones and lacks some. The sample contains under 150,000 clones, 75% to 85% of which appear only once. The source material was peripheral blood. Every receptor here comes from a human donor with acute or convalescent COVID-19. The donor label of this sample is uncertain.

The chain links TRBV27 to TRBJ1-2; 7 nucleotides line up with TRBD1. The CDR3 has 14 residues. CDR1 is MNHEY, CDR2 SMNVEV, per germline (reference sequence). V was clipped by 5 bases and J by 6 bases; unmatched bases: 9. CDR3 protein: CASSPRQGFHGYTF. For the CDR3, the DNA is TGTGCCAGCAGTCCTCGACAGGGTTTCCATGGCTACACCTTC.

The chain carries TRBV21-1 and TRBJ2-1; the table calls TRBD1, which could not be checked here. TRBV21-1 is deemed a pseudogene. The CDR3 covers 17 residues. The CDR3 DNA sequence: TGTGCCAGCAGCCCTAAAGGGGCGCAGAGCTCCTACAATGAGCAGTTCTTC. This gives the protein CASSPKGAQSSYNEQFF.

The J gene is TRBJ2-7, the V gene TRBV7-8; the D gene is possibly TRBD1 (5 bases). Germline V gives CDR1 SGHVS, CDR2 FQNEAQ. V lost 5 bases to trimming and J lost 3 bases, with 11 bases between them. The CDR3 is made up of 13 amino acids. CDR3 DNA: TGTGCCAGCAGCCCAGACAGCCGCTACGAGCAGTACTTC. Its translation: CASSPDSRYEQYF.

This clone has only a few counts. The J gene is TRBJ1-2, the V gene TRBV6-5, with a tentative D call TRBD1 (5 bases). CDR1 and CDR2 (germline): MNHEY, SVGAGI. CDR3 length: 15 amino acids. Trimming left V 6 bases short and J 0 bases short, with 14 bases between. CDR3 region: CASRLGHLANYGYTF. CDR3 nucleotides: TGTGCCAGCAGGTTAGGACACCTCGCTAACTATGGCTACACCTTC.

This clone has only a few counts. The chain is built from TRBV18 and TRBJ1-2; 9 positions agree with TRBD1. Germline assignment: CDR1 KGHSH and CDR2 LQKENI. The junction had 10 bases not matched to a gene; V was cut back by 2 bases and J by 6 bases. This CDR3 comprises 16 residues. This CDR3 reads CASSPDLWGQGNGYTF. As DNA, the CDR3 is TGTGCCAGCTCACCAGACCTTTGGGGACAGGGCAATGGCTACACCTTC.

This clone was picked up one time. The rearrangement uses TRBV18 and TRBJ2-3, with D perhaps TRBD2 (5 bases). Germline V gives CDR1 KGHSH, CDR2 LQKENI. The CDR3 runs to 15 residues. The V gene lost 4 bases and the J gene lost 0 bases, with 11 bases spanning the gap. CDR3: CASSLREGSTDTQYF. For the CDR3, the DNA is TGTGCCAGCTCACTCCGAGAGGGCAGCACAGATACGCAGTATTTT.

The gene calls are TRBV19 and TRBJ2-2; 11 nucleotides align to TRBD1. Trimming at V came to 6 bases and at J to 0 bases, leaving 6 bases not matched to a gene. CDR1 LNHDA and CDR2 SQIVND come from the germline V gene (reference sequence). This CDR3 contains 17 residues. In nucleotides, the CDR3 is TGTGCCAGTAGCCTCCCGGGACAGGGGGCGAACACCGGGGAGCTGTTTTTT. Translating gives CASSLPGQGANTGELFF.

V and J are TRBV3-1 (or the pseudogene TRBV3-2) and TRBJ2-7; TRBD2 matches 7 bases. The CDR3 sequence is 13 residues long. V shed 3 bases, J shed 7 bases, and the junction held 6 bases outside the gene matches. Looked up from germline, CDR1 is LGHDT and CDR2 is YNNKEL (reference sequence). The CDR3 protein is CASSHSRRGEQYF. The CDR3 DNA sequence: TGTGCCAGCAGCCACTCCCGGCGGGGGGAGCAGTACTTC.

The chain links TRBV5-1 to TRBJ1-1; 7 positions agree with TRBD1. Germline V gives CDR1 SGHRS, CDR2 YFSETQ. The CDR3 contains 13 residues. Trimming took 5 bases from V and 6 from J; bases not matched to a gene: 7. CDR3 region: CASRFGQGAEAFF. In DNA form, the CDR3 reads TGCGCCAGCAGATTCGGCCAGGGGGCTGAAGCTTTCTTT.

The CDR3 coding sequence is TGTGCCAGCAGCCCCTGGGGGGGCGAAAACACCGGGGAGCTGTTTTTT. Translation: CASSPWGGENTGELFF. This chain uses TRBV3-1 (or the pseudogene TRBV3-2) with TRBJ2-2; tentatively, D is TRBD2 (7 bases). Trimming removed 4 bases from V and 2 bases from J, with 14 bases in between. The CDR3 is 16 amino acids. Germline CDR1 reads LGHDT; CDR2 reads YNNKEL (reference sequence).

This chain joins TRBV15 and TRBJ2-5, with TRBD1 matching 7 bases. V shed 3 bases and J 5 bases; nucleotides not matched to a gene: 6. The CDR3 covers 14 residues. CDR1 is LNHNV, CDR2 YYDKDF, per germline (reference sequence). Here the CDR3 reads CATSSVGGMETQYF. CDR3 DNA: TGTGCCACCAGCAGTGTAGGGGGCATGGAGACCCAGTACTTC. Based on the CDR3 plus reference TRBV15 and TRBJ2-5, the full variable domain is DAMVIQNPRYQVTQFGKPVTLSCSQTLNHNVMYWYQQKSSQAPKLLFHYYDKDFNNEADTPDNFQSRRPNTSFCFLDIRSPGLGDTAMYLCATSSVGGMETQYFGPGTRLLVL.

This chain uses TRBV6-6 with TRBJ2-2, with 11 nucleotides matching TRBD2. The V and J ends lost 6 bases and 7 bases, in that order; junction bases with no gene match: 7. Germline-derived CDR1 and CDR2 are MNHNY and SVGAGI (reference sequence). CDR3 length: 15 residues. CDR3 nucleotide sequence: TGTGCCAGCAGCTCTAGCGGGGGGCCGCTCGGGGAGCTGTTTTTT. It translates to CASSSSGGPLGELFF.

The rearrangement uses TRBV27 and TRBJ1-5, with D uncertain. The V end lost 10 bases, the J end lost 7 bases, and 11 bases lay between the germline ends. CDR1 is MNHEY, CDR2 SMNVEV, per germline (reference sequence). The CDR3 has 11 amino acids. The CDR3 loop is CAIRGVQPQHF. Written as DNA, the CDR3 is TGTGCCATCAGAGGAGTACAGCCCCAGCATTTT.